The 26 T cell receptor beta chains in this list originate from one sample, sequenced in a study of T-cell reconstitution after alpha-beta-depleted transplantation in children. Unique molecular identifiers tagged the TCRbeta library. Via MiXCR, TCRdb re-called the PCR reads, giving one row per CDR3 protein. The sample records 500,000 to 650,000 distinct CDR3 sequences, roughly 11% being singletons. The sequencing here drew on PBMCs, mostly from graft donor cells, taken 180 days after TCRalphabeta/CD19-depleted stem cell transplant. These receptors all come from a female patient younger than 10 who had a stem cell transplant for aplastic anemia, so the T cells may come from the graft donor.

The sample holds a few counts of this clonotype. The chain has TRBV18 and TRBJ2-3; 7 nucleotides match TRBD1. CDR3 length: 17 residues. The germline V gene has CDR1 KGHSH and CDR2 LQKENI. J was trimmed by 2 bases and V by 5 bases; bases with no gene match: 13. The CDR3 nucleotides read TGTGCCAGCTCAATACCCCGAAGGACAGGATTCACAGATACGCAGTATTTT. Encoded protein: CASSIPRRTGFTDTQYF.

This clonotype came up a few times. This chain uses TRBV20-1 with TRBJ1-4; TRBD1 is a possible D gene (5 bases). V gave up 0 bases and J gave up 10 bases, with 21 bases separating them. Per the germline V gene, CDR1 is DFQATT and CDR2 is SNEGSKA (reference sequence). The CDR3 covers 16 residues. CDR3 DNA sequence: TGCAGTGCTAGAGATCGGACACGGGGGATGGCCGGAAAACTGTTTTTT. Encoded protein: CSARDRTRGMAGKLFF.

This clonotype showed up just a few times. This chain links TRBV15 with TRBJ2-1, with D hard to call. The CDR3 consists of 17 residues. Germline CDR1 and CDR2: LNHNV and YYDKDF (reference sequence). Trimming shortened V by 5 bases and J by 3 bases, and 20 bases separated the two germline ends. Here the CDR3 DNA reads TGTGCCACCAGCCGTGGAAAGGATCCCCCGATCTACAATGAGCAGTTCTTC. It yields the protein CATSRGKDPPIYNEQFF.

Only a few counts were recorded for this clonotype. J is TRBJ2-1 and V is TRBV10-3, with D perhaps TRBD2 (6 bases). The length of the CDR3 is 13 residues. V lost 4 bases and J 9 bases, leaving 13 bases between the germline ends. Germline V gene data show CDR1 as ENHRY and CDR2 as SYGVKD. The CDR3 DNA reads TGTGCCATCAGTGTAGAGGGAGCGGGTGAGCAGTTCTTC. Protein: CAISVEGAGEQFF.

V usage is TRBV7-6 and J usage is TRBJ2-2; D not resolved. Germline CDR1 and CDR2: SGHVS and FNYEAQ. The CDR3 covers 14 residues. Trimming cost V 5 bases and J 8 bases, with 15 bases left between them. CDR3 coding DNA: TGTGCCAGCAGCGTTGATTGGGGTAGAGGGGAGCTGTTTTTT. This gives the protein CASSVDWGRGELFF.

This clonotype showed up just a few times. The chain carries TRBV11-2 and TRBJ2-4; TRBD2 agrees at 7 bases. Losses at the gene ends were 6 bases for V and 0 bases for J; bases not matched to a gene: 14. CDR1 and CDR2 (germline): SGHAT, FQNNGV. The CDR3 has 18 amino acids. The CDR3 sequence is CASSRREVGPLAKNIQYF. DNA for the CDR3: TGTGCCAGCAGTCGACGGGAGGTGGGGCCCTTAGCCAAAAACATTCAGTACTTC.

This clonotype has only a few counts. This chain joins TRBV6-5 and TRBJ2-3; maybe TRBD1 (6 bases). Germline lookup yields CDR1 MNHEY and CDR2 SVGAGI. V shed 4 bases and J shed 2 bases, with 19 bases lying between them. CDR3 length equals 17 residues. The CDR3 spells CASSLTRGQKITDTQYF. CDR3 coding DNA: TGTGCCAGCAGTTTGACGAGAGGACAGAAAATCACAGATACGCAGTATTTT.

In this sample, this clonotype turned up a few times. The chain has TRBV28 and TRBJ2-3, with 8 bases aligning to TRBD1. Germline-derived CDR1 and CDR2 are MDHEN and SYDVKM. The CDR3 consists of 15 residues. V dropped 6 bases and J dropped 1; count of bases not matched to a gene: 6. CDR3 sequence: CASRSDRGRTDTQYF. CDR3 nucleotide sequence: TGTGCCAGCAGGTCTGACAGGGGACGCACAGATACGCAGTATTTT.

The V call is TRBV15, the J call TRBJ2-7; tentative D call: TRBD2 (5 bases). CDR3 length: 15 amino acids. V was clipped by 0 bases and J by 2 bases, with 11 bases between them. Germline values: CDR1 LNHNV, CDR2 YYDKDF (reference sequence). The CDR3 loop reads CATSRDSSGTYEQYF. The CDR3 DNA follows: TGTGCCACCAGCAGAGATTCGTCGGGAACCTACGAGCAGTACTTC. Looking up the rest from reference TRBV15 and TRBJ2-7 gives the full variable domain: DAMVIQNPRYQVTQFGKPVTLSCSQTLNHNVMYWYQQKSSQAPKLLFHYYDKDFNNEADTPDNFQSRRPNTSFCFLDIRSPGLGDTAMYLCATSRDSSGTYEQYFGPGTRLTVT.

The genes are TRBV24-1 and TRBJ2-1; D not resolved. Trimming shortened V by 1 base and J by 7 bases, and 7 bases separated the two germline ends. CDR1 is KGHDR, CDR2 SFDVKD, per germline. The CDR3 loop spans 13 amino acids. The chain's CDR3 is CATSDLMPNEQFF. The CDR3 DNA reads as TGTGCCACCAGTGATTTAATGCCTAATGAGCAGTTCTTC.

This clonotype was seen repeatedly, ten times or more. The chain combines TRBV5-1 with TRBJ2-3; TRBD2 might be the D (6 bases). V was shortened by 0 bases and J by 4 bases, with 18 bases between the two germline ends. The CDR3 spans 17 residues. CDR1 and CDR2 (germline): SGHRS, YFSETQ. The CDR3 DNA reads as TGCGCCAGCAGCTTGGGGGACTTGTGGTCCGCGTCAGATACGCAGTATTTT. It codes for CASSLGDLWSASDTQYF.

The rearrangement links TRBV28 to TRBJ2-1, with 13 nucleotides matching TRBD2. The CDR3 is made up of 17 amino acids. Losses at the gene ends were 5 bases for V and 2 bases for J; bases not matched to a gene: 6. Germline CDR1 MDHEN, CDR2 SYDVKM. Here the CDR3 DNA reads TGTGCCAGCAGTCTATCCGGGACTAGCGGGACCTACAATGAGCAGTTCTTC. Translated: CASSLSGTSGTYNEQFF.

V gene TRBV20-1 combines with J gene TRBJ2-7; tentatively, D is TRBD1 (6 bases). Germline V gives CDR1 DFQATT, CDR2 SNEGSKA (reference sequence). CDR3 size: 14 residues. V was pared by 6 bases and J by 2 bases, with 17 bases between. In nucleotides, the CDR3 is TGCAGTGCAACCCTCGGACAGTTAACCTACGAGCAGTACTTC. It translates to CSATLGQLTYEQYF.

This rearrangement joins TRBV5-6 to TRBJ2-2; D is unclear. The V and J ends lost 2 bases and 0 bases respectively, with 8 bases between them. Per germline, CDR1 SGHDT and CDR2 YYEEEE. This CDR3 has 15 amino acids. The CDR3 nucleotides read TGTGCCAGCAGCTTTGACCCAGCGAACACCGGGGAGCTGTTTTTT. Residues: CASSFDPANTGELFF.

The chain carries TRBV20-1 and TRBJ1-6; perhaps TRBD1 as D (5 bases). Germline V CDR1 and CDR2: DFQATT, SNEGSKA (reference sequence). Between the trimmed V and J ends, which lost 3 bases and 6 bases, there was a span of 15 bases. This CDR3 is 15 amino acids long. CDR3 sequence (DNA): TGCAGTGCTAGGCCCGTTTGGGGGGGTAATTCACCCCTCCACTTT. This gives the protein CSARPVWGGNSPLHF.

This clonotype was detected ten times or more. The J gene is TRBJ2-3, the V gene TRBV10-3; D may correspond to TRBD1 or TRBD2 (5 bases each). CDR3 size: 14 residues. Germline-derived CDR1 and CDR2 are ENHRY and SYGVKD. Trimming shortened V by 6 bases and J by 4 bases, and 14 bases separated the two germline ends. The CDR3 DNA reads TGTGCCATCAGGGGACCCTTAGCGCCAGATACGCAGTATTTT. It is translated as CAIRGPLAPDTQYF.

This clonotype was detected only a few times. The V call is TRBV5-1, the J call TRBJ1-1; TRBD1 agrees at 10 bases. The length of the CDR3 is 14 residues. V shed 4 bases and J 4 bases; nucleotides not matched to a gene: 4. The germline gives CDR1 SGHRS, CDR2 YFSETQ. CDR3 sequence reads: CASSGDRGPTEAFF. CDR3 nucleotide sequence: TGCGCCAGCAGCGGAGACAGGGGGCCCACTGAAGCTTTCTTT. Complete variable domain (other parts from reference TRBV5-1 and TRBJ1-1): KAGVTQTPRYLIKTRGQQVTLSCSPISGHRSVSWYQQTPGQGLQFLFEYFSETQRNKGNFPGRFSGRQFSNSRSEMNVSTLELGDSALYLCASSGDRGPTEAFFGQGTRLTVV.

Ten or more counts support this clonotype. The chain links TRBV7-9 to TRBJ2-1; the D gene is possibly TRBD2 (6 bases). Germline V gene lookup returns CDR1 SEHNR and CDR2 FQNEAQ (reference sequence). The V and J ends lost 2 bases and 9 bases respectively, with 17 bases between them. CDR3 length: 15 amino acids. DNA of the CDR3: TGTGCCAGCAGCTTACCGGGACTCCCTTTGGGTGAGCAGTTCTTC. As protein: CASSLPGLPLGEQFF.

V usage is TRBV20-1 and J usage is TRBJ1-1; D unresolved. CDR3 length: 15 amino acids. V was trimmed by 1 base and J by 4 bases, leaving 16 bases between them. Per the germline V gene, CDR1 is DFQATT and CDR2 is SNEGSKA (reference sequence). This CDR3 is CSARATPRSSTEAFF. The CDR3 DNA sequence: TGCAGTGCTAGAGCCACGCCTAGGTCGAGCACTGAAGCTTTCTTT.

The CDR3 nucleotides are TGCGCCAGCAGTGTTACTAGCGGGAGTGCGGAGACCCAGTACTTC. Protein sequence: CASSVTSGSAETQYF. The gene calls are TRBV10-1 and TRBJ2-5; 11 positions agree with TRBD2. The CDR3 contains 15 residues. V gave up 4 bases and J gave up 5 bases; unmatched junction bases: 6. Per germline, CDR1 WNHNN and CDR2 SYGVQD (reference sequence).

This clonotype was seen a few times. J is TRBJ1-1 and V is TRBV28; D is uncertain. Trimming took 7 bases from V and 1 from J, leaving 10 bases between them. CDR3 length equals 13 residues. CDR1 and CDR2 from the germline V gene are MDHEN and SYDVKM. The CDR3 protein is CASTTDGNTEAFF. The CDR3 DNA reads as TGTGCCAGCACCACGGACGGGAACACTGAAGCTTTCTTT.

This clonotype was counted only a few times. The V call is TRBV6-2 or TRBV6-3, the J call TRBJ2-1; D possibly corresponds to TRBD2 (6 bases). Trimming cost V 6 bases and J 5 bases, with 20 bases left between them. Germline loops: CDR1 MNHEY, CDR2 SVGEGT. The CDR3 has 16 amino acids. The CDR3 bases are TGTGCCAGCAGGGGCTGGGCGGGAATCAGGGACAATGAGCAGTTCTTC. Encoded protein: CASRGWAGIRDNEQFF.

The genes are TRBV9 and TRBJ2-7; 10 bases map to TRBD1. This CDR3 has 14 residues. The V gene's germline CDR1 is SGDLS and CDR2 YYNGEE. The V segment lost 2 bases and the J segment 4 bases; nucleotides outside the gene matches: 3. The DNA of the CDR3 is TGTGCCAGCAGCGTGACAGGGGGCGCTTACGAGCAGTACTTC. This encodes CASSVTGGAYEQYF.

This CDR3 is CAISEGVNTEAFF. The CDR3 region has the DNA TGTGCCATCAGTGAGGGGGTGAACACTGAAGCTTTCTTT. The genes are TRBV10-3 and TRBJ1-1, with D unresolved. Germline lookup yields CDR1 ENHRY and CDR2 SYGVKD. The V end was cut by 2 bases, the J end by 0 bases, with 4 bases between. The CDR3 consists of 13 residues.

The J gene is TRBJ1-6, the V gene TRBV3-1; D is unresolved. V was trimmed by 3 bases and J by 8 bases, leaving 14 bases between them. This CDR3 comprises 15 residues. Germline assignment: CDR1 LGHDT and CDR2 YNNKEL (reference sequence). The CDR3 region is CASSHKRQEDSPLHF. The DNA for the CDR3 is TGTGCCAGCAGCCACAAGCGTCAGGAGGATTCACCCCTCCACTTT.

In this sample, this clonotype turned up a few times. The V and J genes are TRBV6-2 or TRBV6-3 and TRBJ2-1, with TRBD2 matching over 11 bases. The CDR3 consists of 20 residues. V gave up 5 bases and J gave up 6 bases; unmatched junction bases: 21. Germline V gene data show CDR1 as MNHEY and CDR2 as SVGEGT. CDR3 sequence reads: CASSLGARASGRSRANEQFF. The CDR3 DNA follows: TGTGCCAGCAGTCTAGGGGCCCGAGCTAGCGGGAGGTCCCGCGCCAATGAGCAGTTCTTC.